This T cell receptor (beta chain) derives from a study of T cell responses to AZD1222 COVID-19 vaccine. Study-level findings and limits: Baseline serostatus was positive in only six AZD1222 recipients. Close to half of all spike-specific TCRs reportedly target regions of the variants that are unmutated. Clonal diversity was possibly underestimated, and white British individuals and females predominated among donors.

Some clones are missing from TCRdb's copy, which holds only in-frame ones; the method was immunoSEQ multiplex PCR. Of over 130,000 clones detected, 90% to 95% appear once; the ten largest clones hold less than 5%. This CDR3 spans 15 amino acids. V lost 3 bases and J 0 bases, leaving 11 bases between the germline ends. Looked up from germline, CDR1 is LGHNA and CDR2 is YNFKEQ. On this clone itself: What it binds is unknown.

The rearrangement uses TRBV4-2 and TRBJ1-1; D call uncertain. The source is an adult who received the AZD1222 COVID-19 vaccine. The starting material was peripheral blood, obtained 28 days after the second AZD1222 dose. The CDR3 protein is CASSHPGRLNTEAFF. In DNA, the CDR3 is TGTGCCAGCAGCCACCCGGGGAGATTGAACACTGAAGCTTTCTTT.